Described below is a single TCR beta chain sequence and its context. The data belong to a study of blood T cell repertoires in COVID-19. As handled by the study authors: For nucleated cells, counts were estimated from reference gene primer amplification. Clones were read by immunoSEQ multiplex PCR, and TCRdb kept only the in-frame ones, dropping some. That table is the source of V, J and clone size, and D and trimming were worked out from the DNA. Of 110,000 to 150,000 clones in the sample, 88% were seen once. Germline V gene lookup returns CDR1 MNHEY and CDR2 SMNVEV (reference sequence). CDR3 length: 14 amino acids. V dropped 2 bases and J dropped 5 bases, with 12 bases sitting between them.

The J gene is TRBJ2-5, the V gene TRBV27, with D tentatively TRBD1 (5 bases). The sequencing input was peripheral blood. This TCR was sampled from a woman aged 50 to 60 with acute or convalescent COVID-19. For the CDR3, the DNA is TGTGCCAGCAGTTTAGCAGGGCGCAGTGAGACCCAGTACTTC. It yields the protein CASSLAGRSETQYF.